This T cell receptor (beta chain) was profiled in a study of spatial heterogeneity in lung cancer. Turning to the study itself: Beta-chain sequences consistently outnumbered alpha-chain sequences in detection. Study-wide results and caveats: At tumor resection, ubiquitous expanded TCRs were detected in blood more often than later.

With regard to this clonotype: Its antigen is still unknown.

Documented time point: blood at routine non-recurrence follow-up after resection. Whole RNA obtained from tumor, nontumor lung or frozen PBMC underwent sequencing without sorting. Each molecule of TCR cDNA was tagged with one unique molecular identifier. TCRdb ran MiXCR on the 5' RACE reads and lists one entry per CDR3 protein. The table includes about 120,000 distinct CDR3 sequences, 12% detected once. The germline V gene encodes CDR1 SGHVS and CDR2 FQNEAQ. The CDR3 length is 14 residues. The junction had 7 bases not matched to a gene; V was cut back by 7 bases and J by 5 bases. The chain links TRBV7-8 to TRBJ2-5, with 10 bases aligning to TRBD2. The sequences come from PBMCs, collected at follow-up. The TCR originated in a male donor with early-stage non-small cell lung cancer. The chain's CDR3 is CASKERGGRETQYF. CDR3 coding DNA: TGTGCCAGCAAAGAGCGGGGGGGCCGTGAGACCCAGTACTTC.